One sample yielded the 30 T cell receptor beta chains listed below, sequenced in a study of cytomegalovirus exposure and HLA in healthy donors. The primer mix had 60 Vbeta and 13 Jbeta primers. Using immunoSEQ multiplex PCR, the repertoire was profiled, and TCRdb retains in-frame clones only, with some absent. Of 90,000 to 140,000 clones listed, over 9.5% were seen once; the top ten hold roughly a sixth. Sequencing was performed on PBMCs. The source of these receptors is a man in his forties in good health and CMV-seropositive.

This CDR3 is CASSLKTGLPLSDTQYF. CDR3 in DNA: TGTGCCAGCAGCTTAAAGACGGGACTCCCATTGTCAGATACGCAGTATTTT. The J gene is TRBJ2-3, the V gene TRBV7-3; perhaps TRBD2 as D (6 bases). The CDR3 covers 17 residues. Trimming removed 1 base from V and 4 bases from J, with 18 bases in between. Germline V gene sequence: CDR1 SGHTA, CDR2 FQGTGA.

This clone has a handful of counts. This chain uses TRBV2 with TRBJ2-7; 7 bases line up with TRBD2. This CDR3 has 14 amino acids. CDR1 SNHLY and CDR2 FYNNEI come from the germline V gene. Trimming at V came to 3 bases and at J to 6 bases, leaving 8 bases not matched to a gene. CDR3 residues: CASSELAGVGEQYF. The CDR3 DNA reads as TGTGCCAGCAGTGAGCTCGCGGGAGTTGGCGAGCAGTACTTC. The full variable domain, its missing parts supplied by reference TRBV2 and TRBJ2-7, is EPEVTQTPSHQVTQMGQEVILRCVPISNHLYFYWYRQILGQKVEFLVSFYNNEISEKSEIFDDQFSVERPDGSNFTLKIRSTKLEDSAMYFCASSELAGVGEQYFGPGTRLTVT.

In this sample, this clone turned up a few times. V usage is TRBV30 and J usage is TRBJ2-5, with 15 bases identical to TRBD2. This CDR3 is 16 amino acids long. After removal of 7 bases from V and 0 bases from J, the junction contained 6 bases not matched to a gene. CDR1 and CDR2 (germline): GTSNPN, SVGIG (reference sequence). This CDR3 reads CASIGLAGGYQETQYF. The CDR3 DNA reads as TGTGCCTCGATCGGACTAGCGGGAGGGTACCAAGAGACCCAGTACTTC.

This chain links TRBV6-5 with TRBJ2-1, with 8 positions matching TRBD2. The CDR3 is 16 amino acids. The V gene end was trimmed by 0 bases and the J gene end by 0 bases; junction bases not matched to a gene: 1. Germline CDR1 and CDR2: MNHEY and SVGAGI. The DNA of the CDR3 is TGTGCCAGCAGTTACTCGAGCGGGAGCTCCTACAATGAGCAGTTCTTC. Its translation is CASSYSSGSSYNEQFF.

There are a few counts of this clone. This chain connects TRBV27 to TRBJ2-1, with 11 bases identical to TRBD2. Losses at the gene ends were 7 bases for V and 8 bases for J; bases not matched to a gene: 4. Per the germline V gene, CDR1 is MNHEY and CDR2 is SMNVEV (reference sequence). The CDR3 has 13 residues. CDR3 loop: CASKLAGDYEQFF. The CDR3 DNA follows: TGTGCCAGCAAACTAGCGGGAGACTATGAGCAGTTCTTC.

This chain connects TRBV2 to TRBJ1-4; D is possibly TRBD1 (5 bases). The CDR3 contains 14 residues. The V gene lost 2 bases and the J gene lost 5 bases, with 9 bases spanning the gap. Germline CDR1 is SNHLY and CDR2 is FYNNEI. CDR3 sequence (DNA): TGTGCCAGCAGTGAAATGGGGGGGAATGAAAAACTGTTTTTT. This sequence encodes CASSEMGGNEKLFF.

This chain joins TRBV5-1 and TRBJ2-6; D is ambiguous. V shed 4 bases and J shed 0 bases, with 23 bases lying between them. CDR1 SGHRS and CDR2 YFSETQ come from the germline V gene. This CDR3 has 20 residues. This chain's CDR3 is CASSKDGGSTFLSGANVLTF. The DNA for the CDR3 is TGCGCCAGCAGCAAAGATGGCGGCAGCACCTTCCTCTCTGGGGCCAACGTCCTGACTTTC.

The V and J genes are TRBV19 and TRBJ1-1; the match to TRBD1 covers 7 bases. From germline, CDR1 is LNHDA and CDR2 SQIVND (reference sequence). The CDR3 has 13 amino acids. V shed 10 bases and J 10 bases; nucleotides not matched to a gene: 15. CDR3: CATAEGAQGPAFF. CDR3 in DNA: TGTGCCACAGCGGAGGGGGCCCAGGGTCCAGCTTTCTTT. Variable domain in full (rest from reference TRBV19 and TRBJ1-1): DGGITQSPKYLFRKEGQNVTLSCEQNLNHDAMYWYRQDPGQGLRLIYYSQIVNDFQKGDIAEGYSVSREKKESFPLTVTSAQKNPTAFYLCATAEGAQGPAFFGQGTRLTVV.

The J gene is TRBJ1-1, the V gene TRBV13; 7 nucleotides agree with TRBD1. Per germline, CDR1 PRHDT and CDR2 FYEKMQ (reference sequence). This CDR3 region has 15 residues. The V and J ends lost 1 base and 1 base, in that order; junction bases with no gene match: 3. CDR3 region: CASSLEGTENTEAFF. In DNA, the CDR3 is TGTGCCAGCAGCTTAGAGGGGACAGAGAACACTGAAGCTTTCTTT.

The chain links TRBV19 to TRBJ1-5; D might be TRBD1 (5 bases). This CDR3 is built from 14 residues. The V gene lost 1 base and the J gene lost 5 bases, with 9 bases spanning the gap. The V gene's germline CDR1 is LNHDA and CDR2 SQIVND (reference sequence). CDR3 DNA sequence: TGTGCCAGTAGTATAGGGGGCGCAGATCAGCCCCAGCATTTT. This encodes CASSIGGADQPQHF.

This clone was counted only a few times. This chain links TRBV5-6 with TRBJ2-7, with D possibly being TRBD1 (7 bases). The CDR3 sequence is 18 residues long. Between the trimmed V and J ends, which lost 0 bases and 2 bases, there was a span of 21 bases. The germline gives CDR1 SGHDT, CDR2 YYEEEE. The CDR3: CASSLGRMTGRFPYEQYF. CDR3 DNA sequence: TGTGCCAGCAGCTTGGGGAGAATGACAGGGAGGTTCCCCTACGAGCAGTACTTC.

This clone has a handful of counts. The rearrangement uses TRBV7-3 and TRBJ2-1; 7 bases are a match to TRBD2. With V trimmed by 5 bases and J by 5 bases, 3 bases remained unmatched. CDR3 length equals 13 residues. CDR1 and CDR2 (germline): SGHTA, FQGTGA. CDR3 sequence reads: CASSRTRNNEQFF. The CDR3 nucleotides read TGTGCCAGCAGCCGGACTAGAAACAATGAGCAGTTCTTC.

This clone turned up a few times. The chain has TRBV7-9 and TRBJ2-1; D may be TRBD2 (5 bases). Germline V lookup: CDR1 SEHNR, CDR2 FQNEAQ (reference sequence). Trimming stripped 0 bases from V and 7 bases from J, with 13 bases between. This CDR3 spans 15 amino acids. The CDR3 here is CASSLAEGSGNEQFF. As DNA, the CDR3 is TGTGCCAGCAGCTTAGCTGAAGGGTCGGGAAATGAGCAGTTCTTC.

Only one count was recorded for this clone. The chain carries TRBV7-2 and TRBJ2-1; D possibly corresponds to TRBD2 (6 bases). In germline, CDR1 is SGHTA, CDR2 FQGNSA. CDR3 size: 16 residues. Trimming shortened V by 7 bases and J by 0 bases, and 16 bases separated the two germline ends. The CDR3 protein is CASKLGGASSYNEQFF. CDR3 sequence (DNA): TGTGCCAGCAAGTTGGGGGGAGCGAGCTCCTACAATGAGCAGTTCTTC.

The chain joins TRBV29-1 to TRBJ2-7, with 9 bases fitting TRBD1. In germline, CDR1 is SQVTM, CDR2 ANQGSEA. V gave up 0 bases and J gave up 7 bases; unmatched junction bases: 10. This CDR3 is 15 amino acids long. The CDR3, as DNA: TGCAGCGTTGAAGACGGTGGGAGACAGGGGGTTGAGCAGTACTTC. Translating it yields CSVEDGGRQGVEQYF.

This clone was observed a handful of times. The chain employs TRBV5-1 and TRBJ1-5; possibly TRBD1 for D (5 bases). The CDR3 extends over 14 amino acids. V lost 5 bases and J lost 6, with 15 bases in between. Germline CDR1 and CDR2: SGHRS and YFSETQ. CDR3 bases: TGCGCCAGCAGTGGGGGAGGGGCTTTTCAGCCCCAGCATTTT. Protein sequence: CASSGGGAFQPQHF.

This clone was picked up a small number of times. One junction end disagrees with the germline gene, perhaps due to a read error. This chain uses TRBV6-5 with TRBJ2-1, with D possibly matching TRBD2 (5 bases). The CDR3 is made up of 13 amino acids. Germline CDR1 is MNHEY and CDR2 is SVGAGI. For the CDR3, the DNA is TGTGTCAGCACGACCGGGCCGCGGGATGAGCAGTTCTTC. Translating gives CVSTTGPRDEQFF.

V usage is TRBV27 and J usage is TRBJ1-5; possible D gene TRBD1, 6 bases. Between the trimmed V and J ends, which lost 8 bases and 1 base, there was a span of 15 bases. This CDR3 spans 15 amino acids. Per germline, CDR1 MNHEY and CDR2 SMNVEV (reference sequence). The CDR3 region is CASRLGGLSNQPQHF. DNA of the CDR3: TGTGCCAGCCGCCTTGGGGGCTTGAGCAATCAGCCCCAGCATTTT.

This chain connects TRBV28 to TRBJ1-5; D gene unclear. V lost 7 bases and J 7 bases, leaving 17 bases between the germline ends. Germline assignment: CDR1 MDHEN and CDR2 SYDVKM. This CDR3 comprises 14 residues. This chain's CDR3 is CASIKPLGPQPQHF. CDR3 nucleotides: TGTGCCAGCATTAAGCCACTAGGGCCCCAGCCCCAGCATTTT.

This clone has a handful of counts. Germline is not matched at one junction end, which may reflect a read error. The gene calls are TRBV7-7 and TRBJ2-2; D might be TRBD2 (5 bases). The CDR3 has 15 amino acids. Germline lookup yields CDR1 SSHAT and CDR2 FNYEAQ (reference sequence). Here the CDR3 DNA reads TGTGCTAGCAGACTCGCCCCGGGGAGCACCGGGGAGCTGTTTTTT. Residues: CASRLAPGSTGELFF.

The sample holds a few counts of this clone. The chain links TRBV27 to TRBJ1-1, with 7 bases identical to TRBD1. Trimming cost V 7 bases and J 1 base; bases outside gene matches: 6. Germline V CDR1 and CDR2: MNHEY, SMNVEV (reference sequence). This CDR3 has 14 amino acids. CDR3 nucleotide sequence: TGTGCCAGCACCAGGACAGGAGCGAACACTGAAGCTTTCTTT. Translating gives CASTRTGANTEAFF.

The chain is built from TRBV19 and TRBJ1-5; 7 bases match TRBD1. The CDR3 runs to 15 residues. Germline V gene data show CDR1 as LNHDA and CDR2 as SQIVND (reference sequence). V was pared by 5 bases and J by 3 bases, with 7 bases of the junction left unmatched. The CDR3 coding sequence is TGTGCCAGTAGTCCCCGGACAGGAGTCAATCAGCCCCAGCATTTT. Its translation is CASSPRTGVNQPQHF.

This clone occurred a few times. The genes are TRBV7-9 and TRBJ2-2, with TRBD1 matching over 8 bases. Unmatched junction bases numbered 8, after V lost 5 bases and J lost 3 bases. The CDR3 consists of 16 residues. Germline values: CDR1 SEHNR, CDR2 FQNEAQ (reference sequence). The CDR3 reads CASSQDRARDTGELFF. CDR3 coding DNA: TGTGCCAGCAGCCAGGACAGGGCGAGAGACACCGGGGAGCTGTTTTTT.

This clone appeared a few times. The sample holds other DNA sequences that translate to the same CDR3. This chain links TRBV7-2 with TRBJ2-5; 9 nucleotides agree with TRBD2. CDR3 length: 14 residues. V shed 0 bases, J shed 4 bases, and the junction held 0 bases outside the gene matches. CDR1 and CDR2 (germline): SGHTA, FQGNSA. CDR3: CASSLASGRETQYF. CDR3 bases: TGTGCCAGCAGCTTAGCTAGCGGGAGAGAGACCCAGTACTTC.

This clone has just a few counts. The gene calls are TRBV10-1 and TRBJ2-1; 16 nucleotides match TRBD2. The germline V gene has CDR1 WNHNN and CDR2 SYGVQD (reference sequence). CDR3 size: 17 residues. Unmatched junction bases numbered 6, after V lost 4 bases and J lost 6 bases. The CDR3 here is CASSAGLAGGLGNEQFF. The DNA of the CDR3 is TGCGCCAGCAGTGCGGGACTAGCGGGAGGGCTTGGCAATGAGCAGTTCTTC.

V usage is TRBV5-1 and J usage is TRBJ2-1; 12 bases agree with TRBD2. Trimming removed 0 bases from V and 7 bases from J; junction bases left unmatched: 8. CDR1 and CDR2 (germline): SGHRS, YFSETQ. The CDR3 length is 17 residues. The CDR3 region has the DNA TGCGCCAGCAGCTTGGCACCACTAGCGGGAGGATCAAATGAGCAGTTCTTC. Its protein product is CASSLAPLAGGSNEQFF.

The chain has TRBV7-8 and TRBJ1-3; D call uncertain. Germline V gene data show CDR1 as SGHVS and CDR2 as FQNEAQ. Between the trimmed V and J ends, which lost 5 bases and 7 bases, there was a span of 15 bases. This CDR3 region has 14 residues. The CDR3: CASSPSHSSNTIYF. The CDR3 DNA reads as TGTGCCAGCAGCCCCTCGCACTCTAGTAACACCATATATTTT. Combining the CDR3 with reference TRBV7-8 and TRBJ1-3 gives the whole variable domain GAGVSQSPRYKVAKRGQDVALRCDPISGHVSLFWYQQALGQGPEFLTYFQNEAQLDKSGLPSDRFFAERPEGSVSTLKIQRTQQEDSAVYLCASSPSHSSNTIYFGEGSWLTVV.

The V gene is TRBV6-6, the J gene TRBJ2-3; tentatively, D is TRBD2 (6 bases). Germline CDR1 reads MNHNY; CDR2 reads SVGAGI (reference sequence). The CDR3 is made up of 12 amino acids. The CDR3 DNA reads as TGTGCAATAGCGGATCCCACAGATACGCAGTATTTT. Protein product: CAIADPTDTQYF.

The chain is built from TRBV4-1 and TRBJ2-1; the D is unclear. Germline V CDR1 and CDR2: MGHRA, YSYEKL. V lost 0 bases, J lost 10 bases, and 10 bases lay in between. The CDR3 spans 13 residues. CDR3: CASSQERWREQFF. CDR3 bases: TGCGCCAGCAGCCAAGAAAGATGGCGGGAGCAGTTCTTC.

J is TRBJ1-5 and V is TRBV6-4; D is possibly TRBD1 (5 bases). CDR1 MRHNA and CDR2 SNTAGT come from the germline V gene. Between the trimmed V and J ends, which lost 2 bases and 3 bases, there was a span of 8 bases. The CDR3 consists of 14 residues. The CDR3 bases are TGTGCCAGCAGTGACACAGGTTTCAATCAGCCCCAGCATTTT. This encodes CASSDTGFNQPQHF.